This T cell receptor (beta chain) was identified in a study of low-dose radiotherapy and immunotherapy resistance in tumors. Across the whole study: It was every two weeks, one day before radiation and immunotherapy, that intravenous cyclophosphamide 200 mg/m2 was given.

Both TCRalpha and TCRbeta chains were reverse transcribed with V-gene-specific primers. TCRs were put through roughly 20 PCR cycles of amplification with Phusion. A constant-region primer and the V-primer adapter served as the primer pair. The mRNA that was isolated underwent amplification by in vitro transcription. TCRdb used MiXCR to reprocess the reads, holding one entry per CDR3 protein. The data contain 54,000 or so distinct CDR3 sequences, approximately 25% of them singletons. Stated time point: before trial treatment. This clonotype appeared many times. The CDR3 extends over 14 amino acids. V was cut by 7 bases and J by 4 bases, with 16 bases left in between. Germline values: CDR1 MNHEY, CDR2 SVGEGT.

The rearrangement links TRBV6-2 or TRBV6-3 to TRBJ1-1; tentatively, D is TRBD1 (6 bases). Material: PBMCs, obtained before treatment. The sequence derives from a male donor with prostate cancer. The CDR3 DNA reads as TGTGCCAGCAAAGGGGGGGGGCCACCCACTGAAGCTTTCTTT. This codes for CASKGGGPPTEAFF.